A single sample is the source of the 21 T cell receptor beta chains below, sequenced in a study of T cells after yellow fever vaccination. TCRdb called the 5' RACE reads again in MiXCR, with one record for every CDR3 protein. The sample includes approximately 450,000 distinct CDR3 sequences, approximately 19% seen only once; the top ten take 18%. Sequencing used PBMCs, obtained before the yellow fever booster vaccination. These receptors came from a man between 18 and 29 years old who received the YFV17D yellow fever vaccine.

This clonotype was observed a few times. The V and J genes are TRBV27 and TRBJ1-2; D possibly corresponds to TRBD1 (5 bases). This CDR3 is built from 14 residues. Germline CDR1 MNHEY, CDR2 SMNVEV (reference sequence). The CDR3 DNA follows: TGTGCATCGAGGGGCTGGGGGACCAACTATGGCTACACCTTC. Translation: CASRGWGTNYGYTF.

The rearrangement links TRBV4-1 to TRBJ1-5, with D perhaps TRBD1 (5 bases). V was trimmed by 1 base and J by 3 bases, leaving 16 bases between them. Germline V lookup: CDR1 MGHRA, CDR2 YSYEKL. The CDR3 has 17 residues. Here the CDR3 reads CASSQGGTSYSNQPQHF. The CDR3, as DNA: TGCGCCAGCAGCCAAGGGGGGACCTCCTACTCCAATCAGCCCCAGCATTTT.

The chain couples TRBV6-6 to TRBJ2-3; 9 bases fit TRBD2. J gave up 2 bases and V 6 bases, and 9 bases lay outside the gene matches. This CDR3 is built from 16 residues. The V gene's germline CDR1 is MNHNY and CDR2 SVGAGI (reference sequence). The CDR3 DNA reads as TGTGCCAGCAGCTTCGTAGCGGGGGCCTACACAGATACGCAGTATTTT. It codes for CASSFVAGAYTDTQYF.

The rearrangement uses TRBV3-1 and TRBJ1-4; a possible D gene is TRBD1 (5 bases). The CDR3 loop spans 13 amino acids. The V gene lost 10 bases and the J gene lost 6 bases, with 15 bases spanning the gap. Germline-derived CDR1 and CDR2 are LGHDT and YNNKEL (reference sequence). The CDR3 loop reads CATEGDTDEKLFF. CDR3 bases: TGTGCCACAGAAGGGGATACTGATGAAAAACTGTTTTTT.

The V and J genes are TRBV6-4 and TRBJ2-3; 9 bases agree with TRBD2. This CDR3 is 16 amino acids long. The V segment lost 2 bases and the J segment 4 bases; nucleotides outside the gene matches: 7. The germline gives CDR1 MRHNA, CDR2 SNTAGT. CDR3 sequence: CASSDEAGGPSDTQYF. The CDR3 DNA sequence: TGTGCCAGCAGTGACGAGGCGGGGGGGCCCTCAGATACGCAGTATTTT.

This chain uses TRBV12-3 or TRBV12-4 with TRBJ1-2; 9 bases are shared with TRBD1. CDR3 size: 15 residues. J lost 6 bases, V lost 5 bases, and 10 bases had no gene match. The CDR3 nucleotides read TGTGCCAGCAGTCCCGGGGGACAGGGAAGCCATGGCTACACCTTC. The encoded protein is CASSPGGQGSHGYTF.

V gene TRBV19 combines with J gene TRBJ2-3; D remains ambiguous. V lost 7 bases and J lost 1, with 12 bases in between. CDR3 length: 14 residues. From germline, CDR1 is LNHDA and CDR2 SQIVND (reference sequence). The CDR3: CASTPHFGTDTQYF. The CDR3, as DNA: TGTGCCAGTACTCCCCATTTTGGCACAGATACGCAGTATTTT.

The rearrangement joins TRBV19 to TRBJ1-1; TRBD1 might be the D (5 bases). V lost 5 bases, J lost 6 bases, and 25 bases lay in between. CDR1 is LNHDA and CDR2 is SQIVND in the germline V gene (reference sequence). This CDR3 has 17 residues. CDR3 in amino acids: CASSRGLMERGSAEAFF. Written as DNA, the CDR3 is TGTGCCAGTAGTCGGGGGTTGATGGAACGGGGGAGCGCTGAAGCTTTCTTT.

The rearrangement uses TRBV28 and TRBJ2-2, with D perhaps TRBD1 (6 bases). Germline V gives CDR1 MDHEN, CDR2 SYDVKM. Trimming left V 8 bases short and J 0 bases short, with 10 bases between. This CDR3 region has 14 residues. The chain's CDR3 is CASCQGPNTGELFF. The DNA for the CDR3 is TGTGCCAGCTGCCAGGGGCCGAACACCGGGGAGCTGTTTTTT.

In this sample, this clonotype turned up a few times. The V call is TRBV4-1, the J call TRBJ1-6; D uncertain. V was clipped by 1 base and J by 4 bases, with 14 bases between them. The CDR3 extends over 17 amino acids. Germline V gene data show CDR1 as MGHRA and CDR2 as YSYEKL. The CDR3 DNA is TGCGCCAGCAGCCAAGGGGATCCCTCGATTTATAATTCACCCCTCCACTTT. Translation: CASSQGDPSIYNSPLHF.

This chain joins TRBV6-2 or TRBV6-3 and TRBJ1-4; possibly TRBD1 for D (5 bases). Germline CDR1 MNHEY, CDR2 SVGEGT. The V end was cut by 6 bases, the J end by 8 bases, with 28 bases between. The CDR3 totals 18 residues. CDR3 coding DNA: TGTGCCAGCAGAATAAGCCGAACGTTCACAGGCCGTGGGGAAAAACTGTTTTTT. It translates to CASRISRTFTGRGEKLFF.

In its sample, this clonotype was seen a few times. The CDR3 is CASSQVIGTGTNEQFF. In nucleotides, the CDR3 is TGCGCCAGCAGCCAAGTCATAGGTACAGGCACCAATGAGCAGTTCTTC. The V gene is TRBV4-3, the J gene TRBJ2-1; a possible D gene is TRBD1 (5 bases). This CDR3 has 16 residues. The V gene lost 1 base and the J gene lost 6 bases, with 16 bases spanning the gap. The germline gives CDR1 LGHNA, CDR2 YSLEER.

This sequence joins TRBV20-1 and TRBJ2-2; 12 bases map to TRBD2. Germline V gene lookup returns CDR1 DFQATT and CDR2 SNEGSKA (reference sequence). V lost 5 bases, J lost 7 bases, and 5 bases stayed unmatched. There are 14 residues in the CDR3. The CDR3: CSAPSGGADGELFF. CDR3 in DNA: TGCAGTGCTCCTAGCGGGGGGGCCGACGGGGAGCTGTTTTTT.

The chain joins TRBV7-3 to TRBJ2-5; D ambiguous. There are 14 residues in the CDR3. Trimming stripped 5 bases from V and 4 bases from J, with 14 bases between. The germline V gene has CDR1 SGHTA and CDR2 FQGTGA. The CDR3 protein is CASSETGVSETQYF. The DNA of the CDR3 is TGTGCCAGCAGCGAAACCGGAGTCTCAGAGACCCAGTACTTC.

The chain uses TRBV4-1 and TRBJ2-2; D not resolved. The length of the CDR3 is 13 residues. Germline assignment: CDR1 MGHRA and CDR2 YSYEKL. V gave up 1 base and J gave up 4 bases, with 4 bases separating them. This CDR3 reads CASSQGPTGELFF. The CDR3 DNA reads TGCGCCAGCAGCCAAGGCCCCACCGGGGAGCTGTTTTTT.

The CDR3 loop is CASSYSRDRYQPQHF. The CDR3 DNA reads as TGTGCCAGCAGTTACTCGAGGGACAGGTACCAGCCCCAGCATTTT. This chain joins TRBV6-5 and TRBJ1-5; 8 bases are a match to TRBD1. Germline loops: CDR1 MNHEY, CDR2 SVGAGI. The CDR3 totals 15 residues. The J segment lost 7 bases and the V segment lost 0 bases, leaving 5 bases of the junction unmatched.

This clonotype appeared a few times. The chain combines TRBV18 with TRBJ2-7; D uncertain. The germline V gene has CDR1 KGHSH and CDR2 LQKENI. Trimming pared 2 bases from V and 0 bases from J, leaving 8 bases between. The CDR3 length is 14 residues. CDR3 sequence: CASSPSQSSYEQYV. DNA for the CDR3: TGTGCCAGCTCACCATCCCAGAGCTCCTACGAGCAGTACGTC.

This clonotype has more than one count but fewer than ten. The chain is built from TRBV6-1 and TRBJ1-1, with D unclear. This CDR3 has 12 residues. V lost 6 bases to trimming and J lost 2 bases, with 7 bases between them. The germline gives CDR1 MNHNS, CDR2 SASEGT. The CDR3 sequence: CASRNRNTEAFF. CDR3 bases: TGTGCCAGCAGGAACAGAAACACTGAAGCTTTCTTT.

V is TRBV2 and J is TRBJ2-1, with D uncertain. CDR3 length: 14 residues. V was shortened by 8 bases and J by 0 bases, with 11 bases between the two germline ends. Germline V lookup: CDR1 SNHLY, CDR2 FYNNEI. CDR3 protein: CASEAVPSYNEQFF. The CDR3 DNA is TGTGCCAGCGAGGCGGTCCCCTCCTACAATGAGCAGTTCTTC.

This clonotype was found a few times. The V gene is TRBV6-6, the J gene TRBJ2-3; 11 bases align to TRBD2. The CDR3 loop spans 15 amino acids. CDR1 and CDR2 (germline): MNHNY, SVGAGI (reference sequence). J was trimmed by 5 bases and V by 6 bases; bases with no gene match: 7. CDR3 sequence: CASSLAGGNRDTQYF. CDR3 nucleotide sequence: TGTGCCAGCAGCCTAGCGGGGGGTAATAGAGATACGCAGTATTTT.

This clonotype has just a few counts. The chain recombines TRBV5-1 with TRBJ2-5, with 8 bases lining up with TRBD2. The germline V gene has CDR1 SGHRS and CDR2 YFSETQ. V gave up 3 bases and J gave up 4 bases; unmatched junction bases: 20. This CDR3 has 19 residues. The CDR3 DNA is TGCGCCAGCAGCTCTACACCGCCGGGACTAGGGACGGACGGAGAGACCCAGTACTTC. Translation: CASSSTPPGLGTDGETQYF.